A selection of T cell receptor beta chains follows, all from one sample in a study of shared T cell receptors in the human thymus. TCRdb's copy holds only in-frame clones and misses some; the assay was immunoSEQ multiplex PCR. This sample has some 720,000 clones; around nine tenths occur once, and the top ten carry around 0.0099%. The sample also formed part of further work on human thymus T cells.

The sample consisted of thymocytes. The receptors originated from a boy younger than two with a congenital heart defect. Each CDR3 is given with its conserved first and last residue. A D gene is named only where the DNA matches it firmly.

TRBJ2-7,TRBD1,TRBV5-6,13,CASMGQSCDEQYF
TRBJ2-6,NA,TRBV18,19,CASSPRGSVRFSGANVLTF
TRBJ2-4,NA,TRBV6-5,15,CASSYSDTLKNIQYF
TRBJ2-1,TRBD2,TRBV4-3,16,CASSQFWTSGNLEQFF
TRBJ2-7,TRBD2,TRBV11-2,16,CASSGLAGGSSYEQYF
TRBJ1-5,TRBD1,TRBV5-5,17,CASSLAPTGSSNQPQHF
TRBJ1-4,NA,TRBV21-1,15,CASRRDRGFNEKLFF
TRBJ1-2,NA,TRBV28,11,CASKGGYGYTF
TRBJ2-2,TRBD2,TRBV28,19,CASSLWIGLAGGLSGELFF
TRBJ1-1,NA,TRBV2,15,CASSANRGPNTEAFF
TRBJ2-6,TRBD1,TRBV5-1,16,CASSNRQGAGANVLTF
TRBJ1-2,NA,TRBV29-1,13,CSAYFSANYGYTF
TRBJ2-7,NA,TRBV4-1,16,CASSQDELTSTYEQYF
TRBJ2-1,TRBD2,TRBV7-3,16,CASSLGESEREGKQFF
TRBJ1-4,NA,TRBV6-5,14,CASSPRQVNEKLFF
TRBJ2-3,TRBD2,TRBV13,18,CASSLGPIAGAWSDTQYF
TRBJ2-7,NA,TRBV28,15,CASSKTGLRPYEQYF
TRBJ2-1,NA,TRBV7-8,16,CASSVARGTGYNEQFF
TRBJ2-5,TRBD1,TRBV12-5,14,CASGGQGGEETQYF
TRBJ1-2,NA,TRBV15,16,CATSRGLNRESDGYTF
TRBJ2-7,TRBD1,TRBV29-1,14,CSVTGVGILSVQYF
TRBJ2-1,TRBD2,TRBV6-4,17,CASSDSRSGSSYNEQFF